The 22 T cell receptor beta chains reported below all come from one sample, sequenced in a study of vaccination effects on CD4 cells after COVID-19. Once cultured for roughly ten days, the cells underwent separation to obtain CD4+ T cells. Subjects were given two BNT162b2 or mRNA-1273 vaccine doses. TCRdb's table, derived via immunoSEQ multiplex PCR, lists solely in-frame clones and lacks some. Among about 73,000 clones, 73% were seen once, and the ten largest hold approximately 2.4%. These receptors have no identified antigens. Sample: CD4+ T cells from PBMCs cultured without peptide, taken after COVID-19 vaccination. The receptors come from a human donor who received a COVID-19 vaccine.

The chain carries TRBV5-1 and TRBJ1-2; possible D gene TRBD1, 6 bases. The CDR3 sequence is 15 residues long. The V end was cut by 1 base, the J end by 9 bases, with 19 bases between. The germline CDR1 and CDR2 sequences are SGHRS and YFSETQ. The CDR3 nucleotides read TGCGCCAGCAGCTTGTCAACAGGGCCAGAGGAATGCTACACCTTC. Translating gives CASSLSTGPEECYTF.

The CDR3, as DNA: TGCGCCAGCAGTCAGGGGGGAGGGAGCAATCAGCCCCAGCATTTT. Translated: CASSQGGGSNQPQHF. This chain links TRBV23-1 with TRBJ1-5, with D possibly matching TRBD1 (5 bases). TRBV23-1 is an open reading frame whose function is uncertain. The CDR3 runs 15 residues. Trimming cost V 3 bases and J 1 base, with 10 bases left between them.

J is TRBJ1-2 and V is TRBV29-1, with a tentative D call TRBD1 (5 bases). The CDR3 has 12 residues. Trimming removed 4 bases at V and 6 bases at J, with 12 bases between. CDR1 and CDR2 from the germline V gene are SQVTM and ANQGSEA. Here the CDR3 reads CSVGTSEDGYTF. DNA for the CDR3: TGCAGCGTTGGGACATCGGAGGATGGCTACACCTTC. The whole variable domain, remainder taken from reference TRBV29-1 and TRBJ1-2, is SAVISQKPSRDICQRGTSLTIQCQVDSQVTMMFWYRQQPGQSLTLIATANQGSEATYESGFVIDKFPISRPNLTFSTLTVSNMSPEDSSIYLCSVGTSEDGYTFGSGTRLTVV.

J is TRBJ1-2 and V is TRBV6-5; D not resolved. The germline V and J ends were trimmed by 6 bases and 5 bases, with 10 bases remaining between them. In germline, CDR1 is MNHEY, CDR2 SVGAGI. This CDR3 region has 12 residues. CDR3: CASRLEPYGYTF. As DNA, the CDR3 is TGTGCCAGCAGACTAGAGCCGTATGGCTACACCTTC.

This chain links TRBV10-2 with TRBJ2-5; D possibly uses TRBD1 or TRBD2 (5 bases each). CDR1 is WSHSY, CDR2 SAAADI, per germline. The CDR3 length is 13 residues. V shed 10 bases and J shed 5 bases, with 17 bases lying between them. The CDR3 reads CATGTASGETQYF. The CDR3 DNA reads as TGCGCCACAGGGACGGCAAGCGGTGAGACCCAGTACTTC.

The CDR3 loop is CASSYSTHRKETQYF. DNA for the CDR3: TGTGCCAGCAGCTATAGTACCCATCGGAAAGAGACCCAGTACTTC. V is TRBV9 and J is TRBJ2-5; D gene unclear. The V and J ends lost 4 bases and 3 bases respectively, with 16 bases between them. Looked up from germline, CDR1 is SGDLS and CDR2 is YYNGEE. The CDR3 spans 15 residues.

The V call is TRBV4-1, the J call TRBJ1-3, with 11 bases fitting TRBD1. The V gene end was trimmed by 2 bases and the J gene end by 3 bases; junction bases not matched to a gene: 6. CDR1 and CDR2 from the germline V gene are MGHRA and YSYEKL. The CDR3 is made up of 17 amino acids. This CDR3 reads CASSQTGTGGSGNTIYF. Here the CDR3 DNA reads TGCGCCAGCAGCCAAACCGGGACAGGGGGTAGTGGAAACACCATATATTTT.

CDR3 protein: CASSLIKGSGTGELFF. In DNA, the CDR3 is TGTGCCAGCTCACTGATTAAGGGATCCGGCACCGGGGAGCTGTTTTTT. The J gene is TRBJ2-2, the V gene TRBV18; D gene unclear. CDR1 and CDR2 (germline): KGHSH, LQKENI. The CDR3 spans 16 residues. Trimming removed 4 bases from V and 4 bases from J, with 16 bases in between.

In nucleotides, the CDR3 is TGTGCCAGCGCTGCCGGGGGCGAAGTAGATACGCAGTATTTT. As protein: CASAAGGEVDTQYF. The chain couples TRBV28 to TRBJ2-3; the D gene could be TRBD1 or TRBD2 (6 bases each). V was pared by 8 bases and J by 5 bases, with 17 bases between. This CDR3 spans 14 amino acids. Germline V CDR1 and CDR2: MDHEN, SYDVKM. Full variable domain (rest looked up from reference TRBV28 and TRBJ2-3): DVKVTQSSRYLVKRTGEKVFLECVQDMDHENMFWYRQDPGLGLRLIYFSYDVKMKEKGDIPEGYSVSREKKERFSLILESASTNQTSMYLCASAAGGEVDTQYFGPGTRLTVL.

In its sample, this clone was seen a few times. The genes are TRBV2 and TRBJ2-7; possibly TRBD1 for D (5 bases). The germline CDR1 and CDR2 sequences are SNHLY and FYNNEI. The CDR3 sequence is 14 residues long. Trimming removed 6 bases at V and 2 bases at J, with 14 bases between. CDR3 in amino acids: CASSGLGDAYEQYV. The CDR3 DNA sequence: TGTGCCAGCAGCGGATTAGGGGATGCCTACGAGCAGTACGTC.

V gene TRBV28 combines with J gene TRBJ2-7; D gene ambiguous. The ends were cut back, 10 bases at V and 2 bases at J, with 9 bases in the middle. Per germline, CDR1 MDHEN and CDR2 SYDVKM. The CDR3 sequence is 11 residues long. The CDR3 DNA reads TGTGCCACCCAGGCAGCCTACGAGCAGTACGTC. Protein product: CATQAAYEQYV.

The chain combines TRBV9 with TRBJ1-1, with D uncertain. The germline CDR1 and CDR2 sequences are SGDLS and YYNGEE. Trimming removed 4 bases at V and 3 bases at J, with 13 bases between. This CDR3 spans 14 amino acids. CDR3 nucleotide sequence: TGTGCCAGCAGCCCGGACCCGGGGTACACTGAAGCTTTCTTT. Translated, it gives CASSPDPGYTEAFF.

J is TRBJ2-3 and V is TRBV21-1; TRBD2 is the table's D call and was not checked against the DNA. TRBV21-1 is termed a pseudogene. There are 13 residues in the CDR3. The CDR3 bases are TGTGCCAGCAGCGGGAGAGCCACAGATACGCAGTATTTT. Translating gives CASSGRATDTQYF.

The chain employs TRBV11-2 and TRBJ1-6, with a possible D match to TRBD1 (5 bases). Germline lookup yields CDR1 SGHAT and CDR2 FQNNGV. The ends were cut back, 6 bases at V and 1 base at J, with 19 bases in the middle. The CDR3 runs 18 residues. CDR3 residues: CASRGVREGSSYNSPLHF. The CDR3 nucleotides read TGTGCCAGCAGAGGAGTCAGGGAGGGCTCGTCCTATAATTCACCCCTCCACTTT.

The rearrangement uses TRBV6-1 and TRBJ2-7, with D unclear. V was clipped by 2 bases and J by 2 bases, with 10 bases between them. The CDR3 loop spans 14 amino acids. From germline, CDR1 is MNHNS and CDR2 SASEGT. This CDR3 reads CASSETAPTYEQYV. The CDR3 coding sequence is TGTGCCAGCAGTGAAACGGCACCGACCTACGAGCAGTACGTC.

This chain uses TRBV15 with TRBJ2-7; 7 positions agree with TRBD1. CDR1 is LNHNV and CDR2 is YYDKDF in the germline V gene (reference sequence). V was clipped by 5 bases and J by 0 bases; unmatched bases: 7. The CDR3 consists of 15 residues. CDR3 region: CATSQDRVSSYEQYV. The CDR3 bases are TGTGCCACCAGCCAAGACAGGGTGAGCTCCTACGAGCAGTACGTC.

The CDR3 reads CASERAGGCGEQYV. The CDR3 DNA reads as TGTGCCAGCGAGAGAGCGGGGGGCTGCGGCGAGCAGTACGTC. The chain is built from TRBV21-1 and TRBJ2-7; TRBD2 is the table's D call and was not checked against the DNA. TRBV21-1 is a pseudogene. The CDR3 consists of 14 residues.

The chain employs TRBV7-8 and TRBJ2-3; 7 positions match TRBD1. This CDR3 comprises 15 residues. CDR1 and CDR2 (germline): SGHVS, FQNEAQ. V dropped 5 bases and J dropped 0; count of bases not matched to a gene: 5. The CDR3 reads CASSSWDSSTDTQYF. CDR3 DNA: TGTGCCAGCAGCAGCTGGGACAGTAGCACAGATACGCAGTATTTT. The complete variable domain, with remaining parts taken from reference TRBV7-8 and TRBJ2-3, reads GAGVSQSPRYKVAKRGQDVALRCDPISGHVSLFWYQQALGQGPEFLTYFQNEAQLDKSGLPSDRFFAERPEGSVSTLKIQRTQQEDSAVYLCASSSWDSSTDTQYFGPGTRLTVL.

This chain joins TRBV18 and TRBJ1-5, with a possible D match to TRBD1 (6 bases). This CDR3 comprises 14 residues. Germline V gene lookup returns CDR1 KGHSH and CDR2 LQKENI. Trimming pared 1 base from V and 7 bases from J, leaving 11 bases between. CDR3 residues: CASSPLQGFQPQHF. CDR3 coding DNA: TGTGCCAGCTCACCACTGCAGGGGTTCCAGCCCCAGCATTTT.

The rearrangement links TRBV7-9 to TRBJ1-2; D possibly corresponds to TRBD1 (5 bases). The germline V gene has CDR1 SEHNR and CDR2 FQNEAQ (reference sequence). This CDR3 is 11 amino acids long. V was cut by 5 bases and J by 7 bases, with 8 bases left in between. CDR3 sequence reads: CASSQDTGYTF. Written as DNA, the CDR3 is TGTGCCAGCAGCCAGGACACTGGCTACACCTTC.

The gene calls are TRBV5-1 and TRBJ2-1; TRBD1 matches 7 bases. With 3 bases clipped from V and 7 bases from J, the junction kept 4 bases outside the gene matches. This CDR3 contains 13 residues. Per the germline V gene, CDR1 is SGHRS and CDR2 is YFSETQ. The CDR3: CASSWGTANEQFF. The DNA of the CDR3 is TGCGCCAGCAGCTGGGGGACAGCGAATGAGCAGTTCTTC.

V and J are TRBV27 and TRBJ2-1; D not resolved. Trimming left V 1 base short and J 3 bases short, with 10 bases between. In germline, CDR1 is MNHEY, CDR2 SMNVEV (reference sequence). The CDR3 consists of 15 residues. The CDR3 region is CASSLYVRNYNEQFF. CDR3 coding DNA: TGTGCCAGCAGTTTATATGTCAGAAACTACAATGAGCAGTTCTTC.